Presented here are 29 T cell receptor beta chains from one specimen sequenced in a study of T-cell memory formation after mild COVID-19. MiXCR, run by TCRdb on the 5' RACE reads, gives a single entry per CDR3 protein. The table has 120,000 to 150,000 distinct CDR3 sequences, about a fifth seen once. The sequenced material came from PBMCs or a T cell subset sorted from them (not recorded which). The receptors stem from an adult woman who had mild COVID-19 (a few samples of this study predate the infection). Cell type and time point are not known.

This chain joins TRBV7-8 and TRBJ2-1; 9 nucleotides line up with TRBD1. The trim removed 7 bases at V and 8 bases at J, leaving 12 bases unmatched. The germline V gene encodes CDR1 SGHVS and CDR2 FQNEAQ. The CDR3 consists of 15 residues. As DNA, the CDR3 is TGTGCCAGCACCAACTACCGGGACAGGGTCCATGAGCAGTTCTTC. Its translation is CASTNYRDRVHEQFF.

This clonotype appeared a few times. The rearrangement joins TRBV6-2 or TRBV6-3 to TRBJ2-7, with D perhaps given as TRBD1 or TRBD2 (5 bases each). Trimming removed 2 bases from V and 7 bases from J, with 12 bases in between. CDR3 length: 13 amino acids. Germline V gene sequence: CDR1 MNHEY, CDR2 SVGEGT. In nucleotides, the CDR3 is TGTGCCAGCAGTTACGGGGGAGCGTTTGAGCAGTACTTC. Translated, it gives CASSYGGAFEQYF.

This clonotype occurred a few times. V gene TRBV18 combines with J gene TRBJ2-5; D is undetermined. The V and J ends lost 1 base and 5 bases respectively, with 8 bases between them. Germline V gene lookup returns CDR1 KGHSH and CDR2 LQKENI. The CDR3 runs 13 residues. The CDR3 DNA reads as TGTGCCAGCTCACCACGGGTCGAGGAGACCCAGTACTTC. Protein: CASSPRVEETQYF.

The chain employs TRBV10-3 and TRBJ2-7; D perhaps matches TRBD1 (5 bases). With 3 bases removed from V and 4 bases from J, the gap between germline ends came to 13 bases. CDR3 length: 14 residues. The germline V gene has CDR1 ENHRY and CDR2 SYGVKD. The CDR3 here is CAISEGQGEYEQYF. DNA of the CDR3: TGTGCCATCAGTGAAGGGCAGGGCGAATACGAGCAGTACTTC.

This clonotype has more than one count but fewer than ten. The chain links TRBV29-1 to TRBJ2-2, with 7 bases that match TRBD1. V lost 7 bases and J lost 5; bases outside the gene matches: 4. This CDR3 contains 12 residues. Germline CDR1 SQVTM, CDR2 ANQGSEA. The CDR3 protein is CSAGQITGELFF. As DNA, the CDR3 is TGCAGCGCGGGACAGATAACCGGGGAGCTGTTTTTT.

The chain employs TRBV24-1 and TRBJ1-1; D is unclear. The V gene lost 9 bases and the J gene lost 1 base, with 17 bases spanning the gap. Germline loops: CDR1 KGHDR, CDR2 SFDVKD. This CDR3 has 15 amino acids. The CDR3 DNA sequence: TGTGCCACCGCCCCGACGGTTCGAAGGAACACTGAAGCTTTCTTT. It yields the protein CATAPTVRRNTEAFF.

This clonotype has just a few counts. This chain connects TRBV6-1 to TRBJ2-2, with unresolved D. The CDR3 is 13 amino acids. Per the germline V gene, CDR1 is MNHNS and CDR2 is SASEGT. Trimming cost V 2 bases and J 7 bases, with 8 bases left between them. The CDR3 spells CASSERVGGELFF. The CDR3 bases are TGTGCCAGCAGTGAAAGGGTCGGCGGGGAGCTGTTTTTT.

The chain is built from TRBV14 and TRBJ2-2; 8 positions match TRBD1. With 4 bases clipped from V and 6 bases from J, the junction kept 10 bases outside the gene matches. Germline-derived CDR1 and CDR2 are SGHDN and FVKESK. This CDR3 contains 16 residues. CDR3 loop: CASSPIGQGGPGELFF. The CDR3 nucleotides are TGTGCCAGCAGCCCGATTGGACAGGGAGGCCCCGGGGAGCTGTTTTTT. Using reference TRBV14 and TRBJ2-2 for the parts outside the CDR3, the full variable domain is EAGVTQFPSHSVIEKGQTVTLRCDPISGHDNLYWYRRVMGKEIKFLLHFVKESKQDESGMPNNRFLAERTGGTYSTLKVQPAELEDSGVYFCASSPIGQGGPGELFFGEGSRLTVL.

The V gene is TRBV18, the J gene TRBJ1-3; D is unresolved. V gave up 0 bases and J gave up 0 bases, with 9 bases separating them. The CDR3 runs to 16 residues. In germline, CDR1 is KGHSH, CDR2 LQKENI. CDR3: CASSPPRDFSGNTIYF. DNA for the CDR3: TGTGCCAGCTCACCACCGAGGGATTTCTCTGGAAACACCATATATTTT.

There are many counts of this clonotype. The V call is TRBV5-1, the J call TRBJ2-3, with 10 bases that match TRBD2. The germline V gene has CDR1 SGHRS and CDR2 YFSETQ. This CDR3 comprises 15 residues. With V trimmed by 5 bases and J by 2 bases, 5 bases remained unmatched. CDR3 loop: CASSPGTSDTDTQYF. DNA for the CDR3: TGCGCCAGCAGTCCTGGGACTAGCGACACAGATACGCAGTATTTT.

The J gene is TRBJ2-3, the V gene TRBV6-5; D is perhaps TRBD1 (5 bases). The ends were cut back, 2 bases at V and 0 bases at J, with 9 bases in the middle. The CDR3 is 15 residues long. Germline CDR1 reads MNHEY; CDR2 reads SVGAGI. The CDR3 region has the DNA TGTGCCAGCAGTTACCAGGGCGGTAGCACAGATACGCAGTATTTT. It encodes CASSYQGGSTDTQYF.

This rearrangement joins TRBV5-1 to TRBJ2-5, with D hard to call. The V and J ends lost 0 bases and 0 bases respectively, with 6 bases between them. This CDR3 has 14 amino acids. CDR1 is SGHRS, CDR2 YFSETQ, per germline. This chain's CDR3 is CASSLEGYQETQYF. CDR3 coding DNA: TGCGCCAGCAGCTTGGAAGGGTACCAAGAGACCCAGTACTTC.

The table lists this clonotype with many counts. V gene TRBV5-1 combines with J gene TRBJ2-7, with D perhaps matching TRBD2 (6 bases). V dropped 4 bases and J dropped 5 bases, with 16 bases sitting between them. The CDR3 totals 14 residues. The germline gives CDR1 SGHRS, CDR2 YFSETQ. The CDR3 sequence is CASSGGNSRDEQYF. The CDR3 DNA is TGCGCCAGCAGCGGGGGGAACTCCCGGGACGAGCAGTACTTC.

The sample holds a few counts of this clonotype. The chain has TRBV5-1 and TRBJ2-1; tentative D call: TRBD2 (7 bases). This CDR3 is 14 amino acids long. Germline loops: CDR1 SGHRS, CDR2 YFSETQ. Trimming removed 4 bases from V and 8 bases from J, with 16 bases in between. CDR3 sequence reads: CASSKIGGGDEQFF. In nucleotides, the CDR3 is TGCGCCAGCAGCAAAATAGGGGGAGGGGATGAGCAGTTCTTC.

This clonotype occurred many times. The chain combines TRBV20-1 with TRBJ2-1; TRBD2 matches at 14 bases. The CDR3 is made up of 15 amino acids. Germline-derived CDR1 and CDR2 are DFQATT and SNEGSKA (reference sequence). The trim removed 5 bases at V and 7 bases at J, leaving 7 bases unmatched. CDR3 bases: TGCAGTGCTCTTAGACTAGCGGGAGGGCCAAATGAGCAGTTCTTC. The encoded protein is CSALRLAGGPNEQFF.

This clonotype turned up a few times. The chain is built from TRBV12-3 or TRBV12-4 and TRBJ2-3, with D perhaps matching TRBD2 (5 bases). The CDR3 extends over 13 amino acids. With 6 bases removed from V and 2 bases from J, the gap between germline ends came to 9 bases. The chain's CDR3 is CASRRGNTDTQYF. As DNA, the CDR3 is TGTGCCAGCAGAAGAGGGAACACAGATACGCAGTATTTT.

A few counts support this clonotype. The chain combines TRBV20-1 with TRBJ1-6; the D is unclear. The CDR3 runs 16 residues. V dropped 1 base and J dropped 0 bases, with 10 bases sitting between them. In germline, CDR1 is DFQATT, CDR2 SNEGSKA (reference sequence). The CDR3 reads CSARGVDYSYNSPLHF. The DNA of the CDR3 is TGCAGTGCTAGAGGTGTGGACTACTCCTATAATTCACCCCTCCACTTT.

The rearrangement joins TRBV6-2 or TRBV6-3 to TRBJ1-1; D gene unclear. The CDR3 is 15 amino acids. V lost 6 bases, J lost 1 base, and 15 bases lay in between. CDR1 and CDR2 (germline): MNHEY, SVGEGT. The CDR3, as DNA: TGTGCCAGCAGGACTATTCCGGTATCGAACACTGAAGCTTTCTTT. Protein product: CASRTIPVSNTEAFF.

The chain joins TRBV9 to TRBJ2-3; D may be TRBD2 (6 bases). The CDR3 covers 12 residues. Trimming shortened V by 4 bases and J by 6 bases, and 9 bases separated the two germline ends. CDR1 and CDR2 from the germline V gene are SGDLS and YYNGEE. In DNA, the CDR3 is TGTGCCAGCAGCCCACGGGGGGATACGCAGTATTTT. This sequence encodes CASSPRGDTQYF. Combining the CDR3 with reference TRBV9 and TRBJ2-3 gives the whole variable domain DSGVTQTPKHLITATGQRVTLRCSPRSGDLSVYWYQQSLDQGLQFLIQYYNGEERAKGNILERFSAQQFPDLHSELNLSSLELGDSALYFCASSPRGDTQYFGPGTRLTVL.

This clonotype was counted a few times. This chain connects TRBV5-1 to TRBJ2-3, with D possibly matching TRBD1 (6 bases). This CDR3 is built from 15 residues. Trimming shortened V by 6 bases and J by 4 bases, and 18 bases separated the two germline ends. Per the germline V gene, CDR1 is SGHRS and CDR2 is YFSETQ. Written as DNA, the CDR3 is TGCGCCAGCACCACAGGAACAGGGTCGGCAGATACGCAGTATTTT. This codes for CASTTGTGSADTQYF.

CDR3 sequence (DNA): TGCGCCAGCAGCTTGAGACAGGAGCAAGAGACCCAGTACTTC. This sequence encodes CASSLRQEQETQYF. The chain has TRBV5-1 and TRBJ2-5; perhaps TRBD1 as D (6 bases). Trimming removed 1 base at V and 2 bases at J, with 9 bases between. Germline loops: CDR1 SGHRS, CDR2 YFSETQ. This CDR3 is built from 14 residues.

This clonotype has only a few counts. V gene TRBV30 combines with J gene TRBJ1-2; D perhaps matches TRBD1 (6 bases). The germline CDR1 and CDR2 sequences are GTSNPN and SVGIG (reference sequence). CDR3 size: 13 residues. Trimming removed 8 bases at V and 5 bases at J, with 18 bases between. CDR3 protein: CATQGQGNYGYTF. The CDR3 nucleotides read TGTGCCACGCAGGGGCAGGGGAATTATGGCTACACCTTC.

The CDR3: CASRHADRDYGYTF. CDR3 DNA: TGCGCCAGCAGACATGCGGACAGGGACTATGGCTACACCTTC. This chain uses TRBV5-1 with TRBJ1-2, with 8 bases that match TRBD1. Germline loops: CDR1 SGHRS, CDR2 YFSETQ. The CDR3 spans 14 residues. V shed 5 bases, J shed 3 bases, and the junction held 6 bases outside the gene matches. Using reference TRBV5-1 and TRBJ1-2 for the parts outside the CDR3, the full variable domain is KAGVTQTPRYLIKTRGQQVTLSCSPISGHRSVSWYQQTPGQGLQFLFEYFSETQRNKGNFPGRFSGRQFSNSRSEMNVSTLELGDSALYLCASRHADRDYGYTFGSGTRLTVV.

The chain carries TRBV6-5 and TRBJ2-5, with 8 bases fitting TRBD2. Germline-derived CDR1 and CDR2 are MNHEY and SVGAGI. This CDR3 comprises 13 residues. J gave up 8 bases and V 7 bases, and 9 bases lay outside the gene matches. The CDR3: CASTETGGLTQYF. CDR3 DNA: TGTGCCAGCACCGAAACGGGGGGGCTCACCCAGTACTTC.

This clonotype was counted many times. The chain has TRBV12-3 or TRBV12-4 and TRBJ2-7, with 13 bases fitting TRBD2. The ends lost 5 bases at V and 8 bases at J; junction bases unmatched: 9. The CDR3 totals 15 residues. This CDR3 reads CASSPRTSGSFKQYF. CDR3 bases: TGTGCCAGCAGTCCCCGGACTAGCGGGAGTTTCAAGCAGTACTTC.

The chain has TRBV6-6 and TRBJ2-3; D is perhaps TRBD1 (6 bases). CDR1 MNHNY and CDR2 SVGAGI come from the germline V gene (reference sequence). The CDR3 has 14 residues. Trimming took 5 bases from V and 3 from J, leaving 12 bases between them. Written as DNA, the CDR3 is TGTGCCAGCAGTAAGAGGGGGAGAACAGATACGCAGTATTTT. Amino acids: CASSKRGRTDTQYF.

In this sample, this clonotype turned up a few times. This chain joins TRBV6-5 and TRBJ2-2; D ambiguous. V was trimmed by 11 bases and J by 1 base, leaving 8 bases between them. Germline CDR1 and CDR2: MNHEY and SVGAGI. CDR3 length: 12 residues. This CDR3 is CASTGNTGELFF. The CDR3, as DNA: TGTGCCTCCACCGGGAACACCGGGGAGCTGTTTTTT.

This sequence joins TRBV12-3 or TRBV12-4 and TRBJ1-4; a possible D gene is TRBD1 (5 bases). The V gene lost 4 bases and the J gene lost 8 bases, with 11 bases spanning the gap. CDR3 length: 13 amino acids. Here the CDR3 DNA reads TGTGCCAGCAGTTCCCGACAGAAAGAAAAACTGTTTTTT. It is translated as CASSSRQKEKLFF.

This clonotype was seen a few times. The chain links TRBV4-1 to TRBJ2-7, with D possibly matching TRBD1 (5 bases). Trimming left V 1 base short and J 3 bases short, with 19 bases between. CDR3 length: 17 amino acids. Germline V gene sequence: CDR1 MGHRA, CDR2 YSYEKL. This CDR3 reads CASSQGWTRATLYEQYF. The CDR3 DNA reads as TGCGCCAGCAGCCAAGGCTGGACAAGGGCCACACTCTACGAGCAGTACTTC.